A single sample gave rise to the 26 T cell receptor beta chains below, sequenced in a study of blood T cell repertoires in COVID-19 (TCRdb year 2020). The method behind the library was the immunoSEQ multiplex PCR assay. The table was pulled from immuneACCESS by TCRdb, which kept in-frame rearrangements only. Such tables lose some clones; where checked, under half of the loss comes from unresolved V genes, and the rest has no known cause. The sample table holds about 210,000 clones, of which 70% to 90% were seen once. The top ten constitute 4.5% to 5.5% of the sample. Sequencing was done on a sample of peripheral blood. These receptor sequences come from a woman in her thirties or forties with acute or convalescent COVID-19.

V gene TRBV4-1 combines with J gene TRBJ1-2, with D perhaps matching TRBD1 (6 bases). Looked up from germline, CDR1 is MGHRA and CDR2 is YSYEKL. This CDR3 contains 14 residues. Trimming pared 0 bases from V and 6 bases from J, leaving 11 bases between. Written as DNA, the CDR3 is TGCGCCAGCAGCCAAGAGCCAGGGGTGGATGGCTACACCTTC. Amino acids: CASSQEPGVDGYTF.

The chain uses TRBV20-1 and TRBJ2-5, with D perhaps matching TRBD1 or TRBD2 (6 bases each). V shed 3 bases and J shed 5 bases, with 13 bases lying between them. Germline CDR1 is DFQATT and CDR2 is SNEGSKA (reference sequence). This CDR3 is 13 amino acids long. The CDR3 loop is CSASGGRLETQYF. Here the CDR3 DNA reads TGCAGTGCTAGTGGGGGGCGTTTGGAGACCCAGTACTTC.

This clone was recorded once. The CDR3: CASSQDLQGQGVTDTQYF. The CDR3 DNA is TGTGCCAGCAGCCAAGATTTACAGGGACAGGGGGTGACAGATACGCAGTATTTT. The genes are TRBV3-1 (or the pseudogene TRBV3-2) and TRBJ2-3; 11 positions match TRBD1. This CDR3 is built from 18 residues. Trimming took 0 bases from V and 3 from J; bases not matched to a gene: 8. Germline V gene sequence: CDR1 LGHDT, CDR2 YNNKEL (reference sequence).

The chain carries TRBV5-1 and TRBJ2-2; 10 nucleotides line up with TRBD1. With 5 bases clipped from V and 3 bases from J, the junction kept 4 bases outside the gene matches. The CDR3 runs 15 residues. CDR1 SGHRS and CDR2 YFSETQ come from the germline V gene. The CDR3 nucleotides read TGCGCCAGCAGAGAGACAGGGGGCGACACCGGGGAGCTGTTTTTT. This gives the protein CASRETGGDTGELFF.

This chain joins TRBV25-1 and TRBJ2-5; weak D call: TRBD1 (7 bases). Per the germline V gene, CDR1 is MGHDK and CDR2 is SYGVNS. The CDR3 spans 17 residues. V lost 1 base and J lost 4, with 19 bases in between. Written as DNA, the CDR3 is TGTGCCAGCAGTGAATTACGGGGGCAGGGGGTTGGAGAGACCCAGTACTTC. Translating it yields CASSELRGQGVGETQYF.

The V and J genes are TRBV7-2 and TRBJ2-1; 13 bases fit TRBD2. V lost 4 bases, J lost 7 bases, and 7 bases stayed unmatched. This CDR3 contains 16 residues. From germline, CDR1 is SGHTA and CDR2 FQGNSA. The CDR3 sequence is CASSSSTSGGANEQFF. The CDR3 bases are TGTGCCAGCAGCTCCAGCACTAGCGGGGGGGCAAATGAGCAGTTCTTC.

This clone came up a few times. This chain uses TRBV19 with TRBJ1-1; 7 nucleotides match TRBD1. After removal of 3 bases from V and 4 bases from J, the junction contained 11 bases not matched to a gene. CDR1 and CDR2 from the germline V gene are LNHDA and SQIVND (reference sequence). The CDR3 totals 16 residues. The CDR3: CASSMGQLFKGTEAFF. CDR3 sequence (DNA): TGTGCCAGTAGTATGGGACAGCTCTTTAAGGGCACTGAAGCTTTCTTT.

The chain carries TRBV7-2 and TRBJ1-2; D possibly corresponds to TRBD1 (5 bases). Germline V gives CDR1 SGHTA, CDR2 FQGNSA. This CDR3 spans 14 amino acids. Trimming took 2 bases from V and 3 from J, leaving 10 bases between them. The CDR3 bases are TGTGCCAGCAGCTTACAGGGTAATGACTATGGCTACACCTTC. It translates to CASSLQGNDYGYTF.

This clone was seen a single time. This chain's CDR3 is CASSRRVTGELFF. The CDR3 bases are TGTGCCAGCAGTCGCAGGGTAACCGGGGAGCTGTTTTTT. The chain couples TRBV6-2 or TRBV6-3 to TRBJ2-2; TRBD1 is a possible D gene (5 bases). The CDR3 totals 13 residues. The ends were cut back, 5 bases at V and 5 bases at J, with 9 bases in the middle. Per germline, CDR1 MNHEY and CDR2 SVGEGT.

The chain links TRBV27 to TRBJ1-4; D is uncertain. V was clipped by 2 bases and J by 5 bases, with 6 bases between them. The CDR3 runs to 13 residues. Germline loops: CDR1 MNHEY, CDR2 SMNVEV (reference sequence). CDR3 region: CASSLNLNEKLFF. CDR3 nucleotides: TGTGCCAGCAGTTTAAATCTCAATGAAAAACTGTTTTTT.

The chain couples TRBV7-2 to TRBJ2-3; D may be TRBD1 (6 bases). V lost 2 bases to trimming and J lost 5 bases, with 20 bases between them. The germline gives CDR1 SGHTA, CDR2 FQGNSA. The CDR3 spans 17 residues. The CDR3 protein is CASSLYRPGVGGDTQYF. CDR3 DNA sequence: TGTGCCAGCAGCTTATACCGACCAGGGGTAGGGGGAGATACGCAGTATTTT.

This chain links TRBV9 with TRBJ1-2; D remains unclear. Germline V gene sequence: CDR1 SGDLS, CDR2 YYNGEE. The CDR3 spans 15 residues. Trimming stripped 0 bases from V and 3 bases from J, with 12 bases between. CDR3 amino acids: CASSVGPKTDYGYTF. CDR3 coding DNA: TGTGCCAGCAGCGTAGGTCCCAAAACGGACTATGGCTACACCTTC.

The genes are TRBV9 and TRBJ2-3; 7 bases map to TRBD1. In germline, CDR1 is SGDLS, CDR2 YYNGEE. V trimming: 3 bases; J trimming: 1 base; junction bases outside the gene matches: 8. The CDR3 sequence is 16 residues long. The CDR3 DNA is TGTGCCAGCAGCGCGGAAGGGGGCCGAGGCACAGATACGCAGTATTTT. Its protein is CASSAEGGRGTDTQYF.

This chain links TRBV5-1 with TRBJ1-1; D perhaps matches TRBD1 (5 bases). V dropped 4 bases and J dropped 8 bases, with 12 bases sitting between them. CDR1 and CDR2 from the germline V gene are SGHRS and YFSETQ. CDR3 size: 12 residues. CDR3 coding DNA: TGCGCCAGCAGCCTAGACAGTCCCGAAGCTTTCTTT. Its translation is CASSLDSPEAFF.

The chain combines TRBV7-8 with TRBJ2-3, with TRBD2 matching over 10 bases. The CDR3 is 16 amino acids. Trimming took 2 bases from V and 1 from J; bases not matched to a gene: 3. In germline, CDR1 is SGHVS, CDR2 FQNEAQ. The CDR3 spells CASSLTSGARTDTQYF. The CDR3 nucleotides are TGTGCCAGCAGCTTAACTAGCGGGGCCCGCACAGATACGCAGTATTTT.

The chain is built from TRBV3-1 (or the pseudogene TRBV3-2) and TRBJ2-2, with D maybe TRBD1 (5 bases). CDR1 and CDR2 from the germline V gene are LGHDT and YNNKEL (reference sequence). This CDR3 is 14 amino acids long. The germline V and J ends were trimmed by 2 bases and 8 bases, with 12 bases remaining between them. CDR3 coding DNA: TGTGCCAGCAGCCAAACAGGAAACCGGGGGGAGCTGTTTTTT. It encodes CASSQTGNRGELFF.

V gene TRBV10-1 combines with J gene TRBJ1-6; TRBD1 agrees at 7 bases. The CDR3 totals 15 residues. V was clipped by 6 bases and J by 0 bases; unmatched bases: 2. From germline, CDR1 is WNHNN and CDR2 SYGVQD (reference sequence). CDR3: CASSRDSSYNSPLHF. The CDR3 nucleotides are TGCGCCAGCAGCAGGGACAGCTCCTATAATTCACCCCTCCACTTT.

The genes are TRBV10-1 and TRBJ2-7, with 15 nucleotides matching TRBD2. Per germline, CDR1 WNHNN and CDR2 SYGVQD (reference sequence). The CDR3 consists of 14 residues. The CDR3 region is CASSHTVGLAGGQV. The DNA of the CDR3 is TGCGCCAGCAGCCACACGGTTGGACTAGCGGGGGGGCAAGTC.

The chain uses TRBV11-2 and TRBJ2-5, with 11 bases that match TRBD1. CDR3 length: 16 amino acids. V lost 5 bases, J lost 2 bases, and 7 bases stayed unmatched. The germline CDR1 and CDR2 sequences are SGHAT and FQNNGV. In nucleotides, the CDR3 is TGTGCCAGCAGCCGAAGGGACAGGGGGTTGCAAGAGACCCAGTACTTC. Translating gives CASSRRDRGLQETQYF.

In this sample, this clone turned up a few times. This chain uses TRBV2 with TRBJ2-2, with D unresolved. The V gene's germline CDR1 is SNHLY and CDR2 FYNNEI. This CDR3 region has 14 residues. The V gene lost 4 bases and the J gene lost 3 bases, with 9 bases spanning the gap. DNA of the CDR3: TGTGCCAGCAGTGTGTCCGGAGACACCGGGGAGCTGTTTTTT. Translation gives CASSVSGDTGELFF.

The CDR3 nucleotides read TGTGCCAGCAGCTGGATCGGGACGGGGGGTTTCAATCAGCCCCAGCATTTT. This encodes CASSWIGTGGFNQPQHF. The genes are TRBV7-9 and TRBJ1-5, with a weak D call TRBD1 (5 bases). Between the trimmed V and J ends, which lost 4 bases and 3 bases, there was a span of 19 bases. The CDR3 has 17 residues. Per germline, CDR1 SEHNR and CDR2 FQNEAQ (reference sequence).

The genes are TRBV7-2 and TRBJ1-1; TRBD1 aligns across 7 bases. The V gene's germline CDR1 is SGHTA and CDR2 FQGNSA. Trimming removed 7 bases from V and 4 bases from J; junction bases left unmatched: 12. CDR3 length: 15 residues. Here the CDR3 reads CASKREGARITEAFF. In DNA, the CDR3 is TGTGCCAGCAAACGGGAGGGGGCGCGAATCACTGAAGCTTTCTTT.

The rearrangement joins TRBV19 to TRBJ1-1; 7 bases map to TRBD1. After removal of 7 bases from V and 4 bases from J, the junction contained 12 bases not matched to a gene. The CDR3 runs to 15 residues. Germline CDR1 and CDR2: LNHDA and SQIVND (reference sequence). The CDR3, as DNA: TGTGCCAGTAACTATGGGACACAGGGGAGCACTGAAGCTTTCTTT. Its translation: CASNYGTQGSTEAFF.

This chain joins TRBV7-9 and TRBJ2-1, with 14 bases that match TRBD2. Unmatched junction bases numbered 6, after V lost 5 bases and J lost 6 bases. Germline CDR1 reads SEHNR; CDR2 reads FQNEAQ (reference sequence). There are 16 residues in the CDR3. In nucleotides, the CDR3 is TGTGCCAGCAGCCCGACTAGCGGGGGGGCCGGCAATGAGCAGTTCTTC. Translating it yields CASSPTSGGAGNEQFF.

The chain employs TRBV11-2 and TRBJ1-1, with a weak D call TRBD1 (6 bases). The germline gives CDR1 SGHAT, CDR2 FQNNGV. Between the trimmed V and J ends, which lost 6 bases and 6 bases, there was a span of 17 bases. This CDR3 is built from 14 residues. The DNA of the CDR3 is TGTGCCAGCAGATTACAGGGTGGCGAGGCTGAAGCTTTCTTT. Translation gives CASRLQGGEAEAFF.

The rearrangement joins TRBV19 to TRBJ2-2; D gene unclear. The V gene lost 3 bases and the J gene lost 2 bases, with 10 bases spanning the gap. Per the germline V gene, CDR1 is LNHDA and CDR2 is SQIVND (reference sequence). CDR3 length equals 15 residues. The DNA for the CDR3 is TGTGCCAGTAGTATTTCTACAGACAACACCGGGGAGCTGTTTTTT. It encodes CASSISTDNTGELFF.